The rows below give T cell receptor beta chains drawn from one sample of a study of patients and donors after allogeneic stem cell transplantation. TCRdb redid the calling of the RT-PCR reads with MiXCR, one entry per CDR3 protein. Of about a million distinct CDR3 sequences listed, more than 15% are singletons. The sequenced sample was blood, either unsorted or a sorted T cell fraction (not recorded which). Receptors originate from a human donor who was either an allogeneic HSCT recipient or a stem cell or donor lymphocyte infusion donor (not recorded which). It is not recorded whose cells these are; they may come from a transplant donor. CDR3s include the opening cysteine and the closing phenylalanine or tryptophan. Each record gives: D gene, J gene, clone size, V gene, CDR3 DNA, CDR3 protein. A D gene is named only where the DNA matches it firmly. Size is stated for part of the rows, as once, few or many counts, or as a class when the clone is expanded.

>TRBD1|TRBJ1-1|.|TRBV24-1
TGTGCCACCACGAAAGAGGGGGCGGACACTGAAGCTTTCTTT
CATTKEGADTEAFF
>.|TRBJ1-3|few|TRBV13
TGTGCCAGCAGCTTCCGGGTCCCAACCTCTGGAAACACCATATATTTT
CASSFRVPTSGNTIYF
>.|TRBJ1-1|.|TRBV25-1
TGTGCCAGCAGTGTGTTCGGCGGGAACACTGAAGCTTTCTTT
CASSVFGGNTEAFF
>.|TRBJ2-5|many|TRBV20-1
TGCAGTGCTAGAGATCTTCCCGGGGGCCTCGGGGAGACCCAGTACTTC
CSARDLPGGLGETQYF
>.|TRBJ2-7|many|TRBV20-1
TGCAGTGCCGACTCCCCCCAGCGTACAGGTTACTACGAGCAGTACTTC
CSADSPQRTGYYEQYF
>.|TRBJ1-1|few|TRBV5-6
TGTGCCAGCAGCTCCCAGGGACGCCCGAACACTGAAGCTTTCTTT
CASSSQGRPNTEAFF
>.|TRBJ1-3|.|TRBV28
TGTGCCAGCAGTTTATCCAAAGGGGGGTCTGGAAACACCATATATTTT
CASSLSKGGSGNTIYF
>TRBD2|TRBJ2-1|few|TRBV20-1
TGCAGTGCCGGGGGGTGGGAGAGACCGGATGAGCAGTTCTTC
CSAGGWERPDEQFF
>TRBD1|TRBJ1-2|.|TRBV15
TGTGCCACCAGCAGAGGACAGGGTGATGGCTACACCTTC
CATSRGQGDGYTF
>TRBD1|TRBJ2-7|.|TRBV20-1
TGCAGTGCTAGCGAGGGGGCATGGGTATACGAGCAGTACTTC
CSASEGAWVYEQYF
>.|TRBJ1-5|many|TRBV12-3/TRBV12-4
TGTGCCAGCAGTTTAGGTCAATCGCCCCAGCATTTT
CASSLGQSPQHF
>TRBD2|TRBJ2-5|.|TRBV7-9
TGTGCCAGCAGCTTAAGACTAGCGGGGAATCAAGAGACCCAGTACTTC
CASSLRLAGNQETQYF
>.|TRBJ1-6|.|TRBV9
TGTGCCAGCAGCGTAGACCCAGACCATTCACCCCTCCACTTT
CASSVDPDHSPLHF
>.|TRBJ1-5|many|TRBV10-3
TGTGCCATCAGTGAAGGGGGGGGCAATCAGCCCCAGCATTTT
CAISEGGGNQPQHF
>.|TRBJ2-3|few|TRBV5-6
TGTGCCAGCAGCTTGTGGACAGGACTAAGCACAGATACGCAGTATTTT
CASSLWTGLSTDTQYF
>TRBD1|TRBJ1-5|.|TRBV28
TGTGCCAGCAGTACCGGGACAGGGGGCGTTCATAGTCAGCCCCAGCATTTT
CASSTGTGGVHSQPQHF
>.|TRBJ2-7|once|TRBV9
TGTGCCAGCAGCGCCCCCCGGGTCGTGAGCTCCTACGAGCAGTACTTC
CASSAPRVVSSYEQYF
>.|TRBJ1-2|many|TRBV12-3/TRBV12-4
TGTGCCAGCAGTTTAGGCGCCTTCGGCGGCTACACCTTC
CASSLGAFGGYTF
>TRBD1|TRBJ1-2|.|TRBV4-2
TGTGCCAGCAGCCAAGTAGTGGACAGGGTCAGTTCTGGCTACACCTTC
CASSQVVDRVSSGYTF